A single sample gave rise to the 10 T cell receptor beta chains below, sequenced in a study of shared clonotypes between healthy human individuals. Assay: immunoSEQ multiplex PCR; the TCRdb copy retains only in-frame clones and omits some. The table shows 600,000 to 750,000 clones, with 90% occurring only once. Sequencing used memory CD8+ T cells from PBMCs. Subset denoted: CD45RO+ cells pooled with CCR7-negative TemRA cells. The receptors here all came from a man between 18 and 29 years old in good health. Some clones in this sample may be carry-over from other donors' samples.

The V and J genes are TRBV11-2 and TRBJ2-2; 7 positions match TRBD2. The ends lost 1 base at V and 5 bases at J; junction bases unmatched: 4. Germline CDR1 SGHAT, CDR2 FQNNGV. The CDR3 runs to 15 residues. In DNA, the CDR3 is TGTGCCAGCAGCTTAGTGCCTAGCGGAACCGGGGAGCTGTTTTTT. Protein product: CASSLVPSGTGELFF.

This chain connects TRBV6-6 to TRBJ2-1; D may be TRBD2 (6 bases). The CDR3 length is 12 residues. Germline V CDR1 and CDR2: MNHNY, SVGAGI (reference sequence). V was trimmed by 5 bases and J by 16 bases, leaving 18 bases between them. The CDR3 DNA reads as TGTGCCAGCAGTCCTCACGGACTAATTGGATTCTTC. Amino acid sequence: CASSPHGLIGFF.

This chain connects TRBV7-9 to TRBJ2-7, with TRBD2 identical over 10 bases. Germline lookup yields CDR1 SEHNR and CDR2 FQNEAQ (reference sequence). After removal of 5 bases from V and 5 bases from J, the junction contained 3 bases not matched to a gene. The CDR3 runs to 13 residues. CDR3 region: CASSPSGSHEQYF. The CDR3 nucleotides read TGTGCCAGCAGCCCTAGCGGGAGCCACGAGCAGTACTTC.

The sample holds a few counts of this clone. The chain carries TRBV6-5 and TRBJ2-7; 10 positions agree with TRBD1. V was pared by 2 bases and J by 6 bases, with 1 base of the junction left unmatched. Germline V lookup: CDR1 MNHEY, CDR2 SVGAGI. The CDR3 runs to 13 residues. DNA for the CDR3: TGTGCCAGCAGTTACGGGACAGGGGTCGAGCAGTACTTC. This translates into CASSYGTGVEQYF.

V is TRBV27 and J is TRBJ2-7; 14 bases line up with TRBD2. V shed 8 bases, J shed 4 bases, and the junction held 7 bases outside the gene matches. The CDR3 loop spans 15 amino acids. Germline CDR1 is MNHEY and CDR2 is SMNVEV (reference sequence). The CDR3 DNA follows: TGTGCCAGCTACGGACTAGCGGGAGGCAGTTACGAGCAGTACTTC. It yields the protein CASYGLAGGSYEQYF.

This chain links TRBV4-1 with TRBJ2-5; tentative D call: TRBD1 (5 bases). V lost 1 base to trimming and J lost 1 base, with 7 bases between them. The CDR3 length is 14 residues. The germline V gene encodes CDR1 MGHRA and CDR2 YSYEKL. The CDR3 DNA is TGCGCCAGCAGCCAAGGGGGCCTCCAAGAGACCCAGTACTTC. Protein sequence: CASSQGGLQETQYF.

J is TRBJ1-2 and V is TRBV5-1; D is uncertain. Trimming left V 3 bases short and J 4 bases short, with 22 bases between. CDR1 and CDR2 (germline): SGHRS, YFSETQ. This CDR3 is built from 17 residues. The CDR3 nucleotides are TGCGCCAGCAGCTACCCCGAAAAGGTTCTTTGGGTCTATGGCTACACCTTC. It codes for CASSYPEKVLWVYGYTF. Using reference TRBV5-1 and TRBJ1-2 for the parts outside the CDR3, the full variable domain is KAGVTQTPRYLIKTRGQQVTLSCSPISGHRSVSWYQQTPGQGLQFLFEYFSETQRNKGNFPGRFSGRQFSNSRSEMNVSTLELGDSALYLCASSYPEKVLWVYGYTFGSGTRLTVV.

The rearrangement links TRBV27 to TRBJ2-5; possible D gene TRBD1, 5 bases. The CDR3 is made up of 16 amino acids. V lost 5 bases and J 5 bases, leaving 21 bases between the germline ends. The germline CDR1 and CDR2 sequences are MNHEY and SMNVEV (reference sequence). CDR3: CASSPPTRVKWETQYF. The CDR3 nucleotides read TGTGCCAGCAGTCCGCCGACCAGGGTGAAGTGGGAGACCCAGTACTTC.

The CDR3 spells CASSADRGGPQYF. The CDR3, as DNA: TGTGCCAGCAGCGCCGACAGGGGCGGCCCTCAGTACTTC. V is TRBV7-9 and J is TRBJ2-4; 8 bases match TRBD1. V shed 5 bases, J shed 12 bases, and the junction held 9 bases outside the gene matches. The CDR3 consists of 13 residues. Germline CDR1 SEHNR, CDR2 FQNEAQ (reference sequence).

The V and J genes are TRBV28 and TRBJ2-7; D call uncertain. The V end lost 5 bases, the J end lost 5 bases, and 7 bases lay between the germline ends. Germline CDR1 is MDHEN and CDR2 is SYDVKM. CDR3 length equals 11 residues. The CDR3, as DNA: TGTGCCAGCAGTCCCATGGACGAGCAGTACTTC. Amino acids: CASSPMDEQYF.